This T cell receptor (beta chain) is from a study of beta chain features in type 1 diabetes. Study-wide results and caveats: PCR might pick shorter templates more often, in the same way for patients and controls. For patients, the naive, central memory and Treg TCRB repertoires appeared more alike than for healthy donors. A potential influence of HLA type upon TCRB rearrangement remained unresolved herein.

Expressed TCRB transcripts got sequenced, as all isolated RNA was reverse transcribed. Sequencing was performed with immunoSEQ multiplex PCR; in TCRdb, only in-frame clones are kept and a portion is missing. The sample yields more than 85,000 clones, roughly 40% seen once. Concerning this clone itself: Its antigen is still unknown.

Germline V gives CDR1 SGHRS, CDR2 YFSETQ. This CDR3 has 14 residues. V dropped 6 bases and J dropped 4; count of bases not matched to a gene: 4. Researchers reported sorting CD4+ naive, central memory, regulatory and stem cell-like memory cells via CD45RO/CCR7/CD25/CD127/CD95/CD27. This receptor was taken from a woman younger than 30 in good health. This chain uses TRBV5-1 with TRBJ2-1; 10 bases line up with TRBD2. Sequencing used stem cell memory CD4+ T cells from blood. CDR3 residues: CASTGLADYNEQFF. CDR3 DNA: TGCGCCAGCACAGGACTAGCGGATTACAATGAGCAGTTCTTC. Variable domain in full (rest from reference TRBV5-1 and TRBJ2-1): KAGVTQTPRYLIKTRGQQVTLSCSPISGHRSVSWYQQTPGQGLQFLFEYFSETQRNKGNFPGRFSGRQFSNSRSEMNVSTLELGDSALYLCASTGLADYNEQFFGPGTRLTVL.